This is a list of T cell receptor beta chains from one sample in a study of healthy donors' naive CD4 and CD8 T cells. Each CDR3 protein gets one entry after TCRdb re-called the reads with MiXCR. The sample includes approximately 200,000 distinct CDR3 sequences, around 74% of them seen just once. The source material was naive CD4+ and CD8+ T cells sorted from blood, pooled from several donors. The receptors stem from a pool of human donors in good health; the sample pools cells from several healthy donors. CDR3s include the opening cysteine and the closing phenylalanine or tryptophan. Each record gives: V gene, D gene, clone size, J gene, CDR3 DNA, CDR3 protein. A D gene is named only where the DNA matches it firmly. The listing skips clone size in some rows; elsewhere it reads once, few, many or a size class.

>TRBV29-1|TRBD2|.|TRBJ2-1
TGCAGCGTTGACGGACTAGCGCCAGCCTCCTACAATGAGCAGTTCTTC
CSVDGLAPASYNEQFF
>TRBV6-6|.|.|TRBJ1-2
TGTGCCAGCAGTGACAGCTATGGCTACACCTTC
CASSDSYGYTF
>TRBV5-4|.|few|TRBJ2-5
TGTGCCAGCAGCGCACAGGGTCGTCAAGAGACCCAGTACTTC
CASSAQGRQETQYF
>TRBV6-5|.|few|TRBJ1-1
TGTGCCAGCAGTTACTACAAAACAGGGTCCCACACTGAAGCTTTCTTT
CASSYYKTGSHTEAFF
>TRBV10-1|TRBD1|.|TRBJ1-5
TGCGCCAGCAGTGGGACAGGGGATCAGCCCCAGCATTTT
CASSGTGDQPQHF
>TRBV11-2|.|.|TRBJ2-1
TGTGCCAGCAGCTTAGAGGTAGGAGTAGGGAATGAGCAGTTCTTC
CASSLEVGVGNEQFF
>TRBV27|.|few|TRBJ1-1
TGTGCCAGTAGTTCAGGGAGCACTGAAGCTTTCTTT
CASSSGSTEAFF
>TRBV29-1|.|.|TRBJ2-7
TGCAGCGTTGAGAGCCAGAGCTACGAGCAGTACTTC
CSVESQSYEQYF
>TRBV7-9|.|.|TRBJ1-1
TGTGCCAGCAGCTTAGCGACCCTCTTT
CASSLATLF
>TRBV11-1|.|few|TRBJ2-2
TGTGCCAGCAGCCCACGGGCGAACACCGGGGAGCTGTTTTTT
CASSPRANTGELFF
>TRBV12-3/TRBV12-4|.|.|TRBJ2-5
TGTGCCAGCAGTTTAGCGCTCGAGACCCAGTACTTC
CASSLALETQYF
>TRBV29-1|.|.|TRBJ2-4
TGCAGCGCTTTCGGGGCCCAGAAAAACATTCAGTACTTC
CSAFGAQKNIQYF
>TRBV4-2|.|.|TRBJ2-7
TGTGCCAGCAGCCAAGACCCGCGAGAGCAGTACTTC
CASSQDPREQYF
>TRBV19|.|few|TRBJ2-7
TGTGCCAGTAGCTTCTCAAGCTCCTACGAGCAGTACTTC
CASSFSSSYEQYF
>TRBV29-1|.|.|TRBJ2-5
TGCAGCGTTGTTGGGCGGTACCAAGAGACCCAGTACTTC
CSVVGRYQETQYF
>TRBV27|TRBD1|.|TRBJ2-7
TGTGCCAGCAGTTTCCAAACAGGGGCCTACGAGCAGTACTTC
CASSFQTGAYEQYF